Each of the 2 T cell receptor beta chains below was sequenced from the same sample in a study of T cell changes during pregnancy in multiple sclerosis. Data came from immunoSEQ multiplex PCR; TCRdb stores just in-frame clones and leaves some out. The repertoire holds more than 40,000 clones, with 92% as singletons. This specimen consisted of CD4+ T cells from peripheral blood mononuclear cells, obtained in the third trimester of pregnancy. These receptors originate from a female donor with multiple sclerosis, enrolled in a pregnancy study.

CDR3 nucleotide sequence: TGTGCCAGCACTCAGGTTTTAACTTATGGCTACACCTTC. This translates into CASTQVLTYGYTF. This chain uses TRBV6-1 with TRBJ1-2; D remains ambiguous. There are 13 residues in the CDR3. The V end was cut by 7 bases, the J end by 5 bases, with 14 bases between. Germline V gives CDR1 MNHNS, CDR2 SASEGT.

The chain is built from TRBV7-8 and TRBJ1-3; D is ambiguous. The V end lost 1 base, the J end lost 4 bases, and 17 bases lay between the germline ends. The CDR3 extends over 17 amino acids. Germline CDR1 reads SGHVS; CDR2 reads FQNEAQ. CDR3 residues: CASSLGPYWAPGNTIYF. CDR3 nucleotides: TGTGCCAGCAGCTTAGGGCCCTACTGGGCGCCCGGAAACACCATATATTTT.